The 16 T cell receptor beta chains below all came from one sample that was sequenced in a study of CD8+CD57+ T cells in acquired aplastic anemia. The use of genomic DNA as template underpinned the TCR beta VDJ and CDR3 profiling. TCRdb used MiXCR to reprocess the reads, holding one entry per CDR3 protein. Among more than 250,000 distinct CDR3 sequences listed, 55% to 65% were seen once. Sequenced: sorted CD4+, CD8+, or CD8+CD57+ T cells (not recorded which) from PBMCs. These receptors were taken from a human donor with severe aplastic anemia or a healthy control (not recorded which).

This chain joins TRBV7-9 and TRBJ1-2; D not resolved. The CDR3 totals 14 residues. Germline V lookup: CDR1 SEHNR, CDR2 FQNEAQ (reference sequence). Trimming removed 5 bases at V and 2 bases at J, with 12 bases between. The CDR3 sequence is CASSPGFQNYGYTF. The CDR3 bases are TGTGCCAGCAGCCCTGGTTTTCAGAACTATGGCTACACCTTC.

At least ten counts were recorded for this clonotype. The V and J genes are TRBV9 and TRBJ2-3, with D perhaps matching TRBD1 (6 bases). CDR1 and CDR2 (germline): SGDLS, YYNGEE. The length of the CDR3 is 17 residues. Trimming removed 2 bases from V and 1 base from J, with 17 bases in between. The CDR3: CASSVLQGHRGTDTQYF. The CDR3 DNA is TGTGCCAGCAGCGTCTTACAGGGACATAGAGGCACAGATACGCAGTATTTT.

The V gene is TRBV28, the J gene TRBJ2-1; D not certain. Trimming pared 6 bases from V and 4 bases from J, leaving 7 bases between. Germline values: CDR1 MDHEN, CDR2 SYDVKM. The CDR3 is made up of 12 amino acids. CDR3 protein: CASRALYNEQFF. The CDR3 DNA reads TGTGCCAGCAGGGCACTTTACAATGAGCAGTTCTTC.

The sample holds many counts of this clonotype. This chain connects TRBV7-9 to TRBJ1-4; D is undetermined. V lost 7 bases to trimming and J lost 1 base, with 7 bases between them. The CDR3 consists of 13 residues. The germline gives CDR1 SEHNR, CDR2 FQNEAQ (reference sequence). CDR3 residues: CASTKGTNEKLFF. CDR3 nucleotide sequence: TGTGCCAGCACCAAGGGAACTAATGAAAAACTGTTTTTT.

This clonotype was picked up many times. The chain recombines TRBV20-1 with TRBJ1-2; TRBD1 matches at 10 bases. Germline-derived CDR1 and CDR2 are DFQATT and SNEGSKA (reference sequence). V lost 6 bases to trimming and J lost 7 bases; unmatched junction nucleotides: 2. The CDR3 sequence is 11 residues long. The DNA of the CDR3 is TGCAGTGCCCGGACAGGGGGTGGCTACACCTTC. Its protein product is CSARTGGGYTF.

A note on this clonotype: An end of the junction differs from the germline gene, which may be a read error. The V gene is TRBV2, the J gene TRBJ2-7; TRBD1 aligns across 7 bases. CDR1 SNHLY and CDR2 FYNNEI come from the germline V gene. The length of the CDR3 is 14 residues. CDR3 in amino acids: CASSVYRGFYERYF. CDR3 coding DNA: TGTGCCAGCAGTGTTTACAGGGGATTCTACGAGCGGTACTTC.

The V gene is TRBV9, the J gene TRBJ1-1; no reliable D call. Deletions cut 6 bases from V and 8 bases from J, with 17 bases between. The CDR3 is made up of 13 amino acids. CDR1 and CDR2 from the germline V gene are SGDLS and YYNGEE. CDR3: CASTKGGMGEAFF. Written as DNA, the CDR3 is TGTGCCAGCACGAAAGGTGGTATGGGAGAAGCTTTCTTT.

For this clonotype: The junction differs from germline at one of its ends, possibly a read error. This sequence joins TRBV7-9 and TRBJ2-5, with 9 positions matching TRBD1. Looked up from germline, CDR1 is SEHNR and CDR2 is FQNEAQ (reference sequence). The CDR3 loop spans 17 amino acids. For the CDR3, the DNA is TGCGCCGGCAGCTTGGGACGGGGACAGGGTAGAGCCGAGACCCAGTACTTC. Translation gives CAGSLGRGQGRAETQYF.

This chain joins TRBV7-3 and TRBJ1-1; D remains unclear. V was clipped by 5 bases and J by 0 bases, with 7 bases between them. The germline V gene encodes CDR1 SGHTA and CDR2 FQGTGA. The CDR3 loop spans 13 amino acids. This CDR3 reads CASSNNLNTEAFF. The CDR3 bases are TGTGCCAGCAGCAACAACCTGAACACTGAAGCTTTCTTT.

This rearrangement joins TRBV7-8 to TRBJ1-6; 8 bases agree with TRBD1. The germline CDR1 and CDR2 sequences are SGHVS and FQNEAQ. The J segment lost 10 bases and the V segment lost 5 bases, leaving 7 bases of the junction unmatched. CDR3 length: 14 residues. CDR3 DNA sequence: TGTGCCAGCAGCCGGACAGGGCCCCAATCACCCCTCCACTTT. As protein: CASSRTGPQSPLHF. The full variable domain, completed using reference TRBV7-8 and TRBJ1-6, is GAGVSQSPRYKVAKRGQDVALRCDPISGHVSLFWYQQALGQGPEFLTYFQNEAQLDKSGLPSDRFFAERPEGSVSTLKIQRTQQEDSAVYLCASSRTGPQSPLHFGNGTRLTVT.

Regarding this clonotype: The conserved closing phenylalanine or tryptophan is absent in this CDR3, likely reflecting a read error. The DNA is omitted, as the CDR3 cannot be located on it reliably, and the CDR3 follows TCRdb's listing. This chain connects TRBV20-1 to TRBJ1-1; the DNA was not compared with TRBD1, the D call given in the table. The germline V gene encodes CDR1 DFQATT and CDR2 SNEGSKA (reference sequence). The CDR3 region is 9 residues in length, termini included. This CDR3 is CSAISPWAG.

There are many counts of this clonotype. This chain links TRBV5-1 with TRBJ1-4; TRBD1 matches 8 bases. V was clipped by 0 bases and J by 8 bases; unmatched bases: 12. Germline V gene lookup returns CDR1 SGHRS and CDR2 YFSETQ. The CDR3 runs 17 residues. CDR3 bases: TGCGCCAGCAGCTTGGCCAGGACAGGGTTGATAGGGGAAAAACTGTTTTTT. It codes for CASSLARTGLIGEKLFF.

The chain uses TRBV27 and TRBJ1-2; D perhaps matches TRBD1 (6 bases). This CDR3 comprises 15 residues. Germline V gene data show CDR1 as MNHEY and CDR2 as SMNVEV (reference sequence). V lost 5 bases and J 2 bases, leaving 15 bases between the germline ends. CDR3 DNA: TGTGCCAGCAGTCAACAGGGAATGATCAACTATGGCTACACCTTC. Translation gives CASSQQGMINYGYTF.

This clonotype was seen ten or more times. The genes are TRBV20-1 and TRBJ2-2; D gene uncertain. V was cut by 5 bases and J by 1 base, with 5 bases left in between. Germline V lookup: CDR1 DFQATT, CDR2 SNEGSKA (reference sequence). The CDR3 length is 12 residues. The CDR3 sequence is CSASKNTGELFF. The CDR3 nucleotides read TGCAGTGCTTCAAAGAACACCGGGGAGCTGTTTTTT.

This clonotype has ten or more counts. The rearrangement uses TRBV5-1 and TRBJ2-7; TRBD1 aligns across 10 bases. Losses at the gene ends were 0 bases for V and 4 bases for J; bases not matched to a gene: 4. CDR3 size: 15 residues. Germline V CDR1 and CDR2: SGHRS, YFSETQ. Here the CDR3 reads CASSLGTGGRYEQYF. In nucleotides, the CDR3 is TGCGCCAGCAGCTTGGGGACAGGGGGTAGGTACGAGCAGTACTTC.

Ten or more counts support this clonotype. The rearrangement uses TRBV6-6 and TRBJ1-2; no definite D call. The CDR3 is 13 amino acids. Germline CDR1 is MNHNY and CDR2 is SVGAGI (reference sequence). V shed 2 bases and J shed 6 bases, with 10 bases lying between them. The CDR3 sequence: CASSYGVSNGYTF. CDR3 DNA: TGTGCCAGCAGTTACGGTGTGTCGAATGGCTACACCTTC.